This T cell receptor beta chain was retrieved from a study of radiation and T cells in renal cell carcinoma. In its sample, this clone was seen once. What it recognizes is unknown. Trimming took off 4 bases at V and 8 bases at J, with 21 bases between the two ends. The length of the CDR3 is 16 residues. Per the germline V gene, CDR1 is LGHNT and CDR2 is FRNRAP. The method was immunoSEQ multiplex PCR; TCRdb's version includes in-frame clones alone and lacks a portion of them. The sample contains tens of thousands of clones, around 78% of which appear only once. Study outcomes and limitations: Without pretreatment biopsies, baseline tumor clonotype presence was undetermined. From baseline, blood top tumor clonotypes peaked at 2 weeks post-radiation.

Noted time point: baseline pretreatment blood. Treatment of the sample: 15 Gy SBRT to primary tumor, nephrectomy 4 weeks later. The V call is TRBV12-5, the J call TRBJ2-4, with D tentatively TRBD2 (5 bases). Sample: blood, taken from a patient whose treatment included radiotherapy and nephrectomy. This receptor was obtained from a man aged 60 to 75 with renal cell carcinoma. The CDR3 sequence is CASGSDRLGSFDIQYF. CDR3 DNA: TGTGCTAGTGGTTCTGACCGACTGGGGAGTTTTGACATTCAGTACTTC.